This entry describes one T cell receptor beta chain. V shed 0 bases and J 11 bases; nucleotides not matched to a gene: 5. Germline values: CDR1 MNHEY, CDR2 SVGAGI. This CDR3 is 14 amino acids long. These data are taken from a study of T cell responses to AZD1222 COVID-19 vaccine. Study details: Doses given second, at about 4 or about 12 weeks, were pooled.

Sequencing used immunoSEQ multiplex PCR; TCRdb keeps in-frame clones, though not all of them. Of almost 55,000 clones in the sample, around four fifths were seen once. The source of this sequence is an adult in good health. The chain recombines TRBV6-5 with TRBJ2-2, with TRBD2 identical over 8 bases. The material was peripheral blood, obtained on day 0 of AZD1222 vaccination. CDR3 loop: CASSYSYGREELFF. The CDR3 nucleotides are TGTGCCAGCAGTTACTCGTACGGGAGGGAAGAGCTGTTTTTT.